This T cell receptor beta chain was observed in a study of T-cell reconstitution after alpha-beta-depleted transplantation in children. This clonotype has just a few counts. During its preparation, the TCRbeta library received unique molecular identifiers. MiXCR, applied by TCRdb to the PCR reads, yields one record per CDR3 protein. The table has about 500,000 distinct CDR3 sequences, approximately 30% seen once; the top ten hold around 2.5%. V was cut by 1 base and J by 7 bases, with 26 bases left in between. This CDR3 spans 18 amino acids. Per germline, CDR1 DFQATT and CDR2 SNEGSKA (reference sequence).

This specimen consisted of PBMCs from the stem cell graft donor, obtained from the stem cell graft. The TCR sequence derives from a human donor who donated a stem cell graft to a child with aplastic anemia. The chain recombines TRBV20-1 with TRBJ2-1; D is ambiguous. This CDR3 reads CSARAFPQWTDIDNEQFF. The CDR3 nucleotides read TGCAGTGCTAGAGCCTTCCCCCAGTGGACCGATATTGATAATGAGCAGTTCTTC.